These T cell receptor beta chains were read from a single sample in a study of T cell responses to AZD1222 COVID-19 vaccine. Generated by immunoSEQ multiplex PCR, the TCRdb table keeps only in-frame clones and is missing some. The sample shows 150,000 to 250,000 clones, roughly 92% of them seen only once. Sample: peripheral blood, taken 28 days after the second AZD1222 dose. Receptors originate from an adult who received the AZD1222 COVID-19 vaccine. CDR3s include the opening cysteine and the closing phenylalanine or tryptophan. A D gene is named only where the DNA matches it firmly. Some rows have no size entry. The others give once, few or many, or a class for an expanded clone.

TRBJ2-1,TRBV28,.,.,TGTGCCAGCAGTCCCCGGTGGGGCCCGGGTGGCTCCTACAATGAGCAGTTCTTC,CASSPRWGPGGSYNEQFF
TRBJ2-3,TRBV11-2,.,.,TGTGCCAGCAGCTACGGCGATACGCAGTATTTT,CASSYGDTQYF
TRBJ1-1,TRBV19,once,.,TGTGCCAGTAGTATAGGTCCCCTGGGGAACACTGAAGCTTTCTTT,CASSIGPLGNTEAFF
TRBJ1-2,TRBV28,.,TRBD1,TGTGCCAGCAGTTTAGTAGGAGGGGGCACTAACTATGGCTACACCTTC,CASSLVGGGTNYGYTF
TRBJ2-1,TRBV7-7,.,TRBD2,TGTGCTAGCAGCCCAGGCCCGACTAGCGGGTCCTACAATGAGCAGTTCTTC,CASSPGPTSGSYNEQFF
TRBJ2-7,TRBV6-5,once,TRBD1,TGTGCCAGCAGTAGATCGACAGGGCCTTCCTACGAGCAGTACTTC,CASSRSTGPSYEQYF
TRBJ1-2,TRBV28,.,.,TGTGCCAGCAGTTATCGATGGGTTAACTATGGCTACACCTTC,CASSYRWVNYGYTF
TRBJ1-2,TRBV7-9,.,.,TGTGCCAGCAGCCCTTTCGGGCAGACGGAGATTGAGGGCTACACCTTC,CASSPFGQTEIEGYTF
TRBJ2-5,TRBV7-2,.,TRBD2,TGTGCCAGCAGCTTAGTAGGACTAGCGACGGAGACCCAGTACTTC,CASSLVGLATETQYF
TRBJ1-5,TRBV18,once,.,TGTGCCAGCTCATATATACAGGGAGGAGGCAATCAGCCCCAGCATTTT,CASSYIQGGGNQPQHF
TRBJ2-3,TRBV5-1,.,.,TGCGCCAGCAGCCGGGGCGGGGGCCGTGGCACAGATACGCAGTATTTT,CASSRGGGRGTDTQYF
TRBJ2-7,TRBV28,.,.,TGTGCCAGCAGTTCGGGACCTGCCGGCTCCTACGAGCAGTACTTC,CASSSGPAGSYEQYF
TRBJ2-1,TRBV29-1,.,.,TGCAGCGTTGAAGATGACAGGTTTGTGGAGCAGTTCTTC,CSVEDDRFVEQFF
TRBJ2-7,TRBV19,.,TRBD1,TGTGCCAGTAGTACCGGGACAGACTACGAGCAGTACTTC,CASSTGTDYEQYF
TRBJ1-5,TRBV29-1,.,TRBD1,TGCAGCGCCCGAAGTGGACAGGGCGACAATCAGCCCCAGCATTTT,CSARSGQGDNQPQHF
TRBJ2-2,TRBV5-5,.,.,TGTGCCAGCAGCCCCGGGCTAGGGGAGTACACCGGGGAGCTGTTTTTT,CASSPGLGEYTGELFF
TRBJ2-5,TRBV7-3,.,TRBD2,TGTGCCAGCAGTTGGGGACTAGCGGGCGTCCAAGAGACCCAGTACTTC,CASSWGLAGVQETQYF
TRBJ1-2,TRBV7-3,.,.,TGTGCCAGCAGCCCATCCGGGACATTCTCGAGGACCTATGGCTACACCTTC,CASSPSGTFSRTYGYTF
TRBJ1-2,TRBV6-1,.,.,TGTGCCAGCAGTGAGGGGGGGAACTATGGCTACACCTTC,CASSEGGNYGYTF
TRBJ2-5,TRBV3-1/TRBV3-2,.,.,TGTGCCAGCAGCCAAGGTGCGACCCAGTACTTC,CASSQGATQYF
TRBJ1-5,TRBV27,many,.,TGTGCCAGCTGCAAACAGCCCCCGGGAAGCAATCAGCCCCAGCATTTT,CASCKQPPGSNQPQHF
TRBJ1-1,TRBV5-8,.,.,TGTGCCAGCAGCTTGCGGGAGAGTACTCTGGCTTTCTTT,CASSLRESTLAFF
TRBJ1-3,TRBV18,.,TRBD1,TGTGCCAGCTCAATCGGGACAGCCGGAAACACCATATATTTT,CASSIGTAGNTIYF
TRBJ1-2,TRBV5-8,.,.,TGTGCCAGCAGCCTGGGGACAATCTACCTGTATGGCTACACCTTC,CASSLGTIYLYGYTF
TRBJ1-1,TRBV4-3,once,.,TGCGCCAGCAGCCAAGGGGTTTTAATCAACTCTAAAGCTTTCTTT,CASSQGVLINSKAFF
TRBJ1-1,TRBV10-3,.,.,TGTGCCGCCGGGGGGGGCACTGAAGCTTTCTTT,CAAGGGTEAFF
TRBJ2-5,TRBV5-1,once,.,TGCGCCAGCAGCTTCACGGAGACCCAGTACTTC,CASSFTETQYF
TRBJ2-2,TRBV2,.,.,TGTGCCAGCAGTGAGGGGCTAGTGAGGACTGAGGAGCTGTTTTTT,CASSEGLVRTEELFF
TRBJ1-2,TRBV27,.,TRBD1,TGTGCCAGCGGGACAGGGTACTATGGCTACACCTTC,CASGTGYYGYTF
TRBJ1-3,TRBV5-1,.,.,TGCGCCAGCAGCAAAGCCGGACAGAGCTCTGGAAACACCATATATTTT,CASSKAGQSSGNTIYF
TRBJ2-1,TRBV19,.,.,TGTGCCAGTAGTATCAGGGGGCGGGATAGCGGGGTTGTTAGCTCCTACAATGAGCAGTTCTTC,CASSIRGRDSGVVSSYNEQFF
TRBJ2-7,TRBV28,.,.,TGTGCCAGCAGTTCCCCAGATGCAGACGATCCCTACGAGCAGTACTTC,CASSSPDADDPYEQYF
TRBJ2-7,TRBV10-2,.,.,TGCGCCAGCAGTGAGCCCGGAGGTCAGGACGAGCAGTACTTC,CASSEPGGQDEQYF
TRBJ2-1,TRBV5-1,.,TRBD2,TGCGCCACCACCACATTAGCGGGAGGGGAGTACAATGAGCAGTTCTTC,CATTTLAGGEYNEQFF
TRBJ2-1,TRBV6-2/TRBV6-3,.,TRBD2,TGTGCCAGCAGTCAACCGGGACTAGCGGTTTCCCCTAGCTCCTACAATGAGCAGTTCTTC,CASSQPGLAVSPSSYNEQFF
TRBJ2-1,TRBV29-1,.,TRBD2,TGCAGCGTTGAAGGAGCGGGAAATGAGCAGTTCTTC,CSVEGAGNEQFF
TRBJ1-6,TRBV11-3,.,.,TGTGCCAGCAGCTATTCAGGGAAGAATTCACCCCTCCACTTT,CASSYSGKNSPLHF
TRBJ2-7,TRBV6-5,once,TRBD1,TGTGCCAGCAGTTACTCGAAAGGGGGCAGGCACGAGCAGTACTTC,CASSYSKGGRHEQYF
TRBJ2-5,TRBV3-1/TRBV3-2,.,TRBD2,TGTGCCAGCAGCCATTCCCCAGCGGGAGGGCAAGAGACCCAGTACTTC,CASSHSPAGGQETQYF
TRBJ2-2,TRBV7-2,.,TRBD2,TGTGCCAGCAGCCCAGTACTAGCGGGAGGGCCGCACCCCGGGGAGCTGTTTTTT,CASSPVLAGGPHPGELFF
TRBJ1-1,TRBV11-3,.,.,TGTGCCAGCAGCCAACTGGGGGGGGGCGGCTACACTGAAGCTTTCTTT,CASSQLGGGGYTEAFF
TRBJ2-7,TRBV6-5,.,.,TGTGCCAGCGGGGCGCAGGGGGGGACCGAGCAGTACTTC,CASGAQGGTEQYF
TRBJ1-1,TRBV5-6,.,.,TGTGCCAGCAGCTTACCCGACGTGGGCACTGAAGCTTTCTTT,CASSLPDVGTEAFF
TRBJ1-5,TRBV13,.,.,TGTGCCAGCAGCAAACGGGGGTGGGACAATCAGCCCCAGCATTTT,CASSKRGWDNQPQHF
TRBJ1-2,TRBV19,.,.,TGTGCCACCGGGGATGGAGTCCCCGGGGGCTACACCTTC,CATGDGVPGGYTF
TRBJ2-1,TRBV4-2,.,.,TGTGCCAGCAGCCAAGAGGACGGGCCTTCCTACAATGAGCAGTTCTTC,CASSQEDGPSYNEQFF
TRBJ2-7,TRBV28,once,.,TGTGCCAGCAGTTTGCCCCCGGCGGGAGAGCAGTACTTC,CASSLPPAGEQYF